The 15 T cell receptor beta chains presented below share a single source sample, sequenced in a study of PD-L1 blockade in urothelial cancer. TCRdb's table, derived via immunoSEQ multiplex PCR, lists solely in-frame clones and lacks some. The sample carries approximately 110,000 clones, about 91% recorded once. The time point was: peripheral blood 6 weeks after treatment start. Sequenced here: PBMCs, sampled around atezolizumab (anti-PD-L1) treatment. The receptors derive from a man aged 60 to 75 with urothelial cancer.

This clone was detected only once. V and J are TRBV5-1 and TRBJ2-1, with a possible D match to TRBD1 (6 bases). Trimming stripped 4 bases from V and 3 bases from J, with 14 bases between. In germline, CDR1 is SGHRS, CDR2 YFSETQ. This CDR3 is 15 amino acids long. CDR3 amino acids: CASSVQGTNYNEQFF. The CDR3 DNA reads as TGCGCCAGCAGCGTACAGGGTACTAACTACAATGAGCAGTTCTTC.

This chain's CDR3 is CASRREIDTGELFF. The DNA of the CDR3 is TGTGCCAGCAGGCGGGAGATAGACACCGGGGAGCTGTTTTTT. The chain is built from TRBV6-6 and TRBJ2-2; TRBD2 agrees at 7 bases. The CDR3 contains 14 residues. Germline CDR1 MNHNY, CDR2 SVGAGI (reference sequence). V lost 6 bases, J lost 3 bases, and 4 bases stayed unmatched.

The chain couples TRBV19 to TRBJ2-1, with 9 nucleotides matching TRBD1. The length of the CDR3 is 13 residues. The junction had 5 bases not matched to a gene; V was cut back by 6 bases and J by 8 bases. The germline V gene has CDR1 LNHDA and CDR2 SQIVND (reference sequence). CDR3: CASRRDRVHEQFF. The CDR3 DNA reads TGTGCCAGTAGGAGGGACAGGGTCCATGAGCAGTTCTTC.

The chain recombines TRBV2 with TRBJ2-2; D is unclear. Germline V gene lookup returns CDR1 SNHLY and CDR2 FYNNEI. With 2 bases removed from V and 5 bases from J, the gap between germline ends came to 12 bases. This CDR3 has 15 residues. The CDR3 is CASSELASFTGELFF. The CDR3 DNA reads TGTGCCAGCAGTGAATTGGCCTCCTTTACCGGGGAGCTGTTTTTT. Supplemented by reference TRBV2 and TRBJ2-2, the full variable domain reads EPEVTQTPSHQVTQMGQEVILRCVPISNHLYFYWYRQILGQKVEFLVSFYNNEISEKSEIFDDQFSVERPDGSNFTLKIRSTKLEDSAMYFCASSELASFTGELFFGEGSRLTVL.

The chain joins TRBV18 to TRBJ2-2; tentative D call: TRBD1 (6 bases). This CDR3 has 16 amino acids. The ends were cut back, 0 bases at V and 6 bases at J, with 14 bases in the middle. Germline lookup yields CDR1 KGHSH and CDR2 LQKENI. The CDR3 sequence is CASSPPSQGFAGELFF. The DNA of the CDR3 is TGTGCCAGCTCACCACCGTCACAGGGATTCGCCGGGGAGCTGTTTTTT.

The chain joins TRBV4-2 to TRBJ1-2; D is ambiguous. V lost 0 bases and J 2 bases, leaving 10 bases between the germline ends. This CDR3 region has 15 residues. CDR1 and CDR2 from the germline V gene are LGHNA and YNFKEQ. The CDR3 DNA sequence: TGTGCCAGCAGCCAAGATTTATTACAGAACTATGGCTACACCTTC. Its protein product is CASSQDLLQNYGYTF.

The chain recombines TRBV28 with TRBJ2-3; 12 bases fit TRBD2. CDR3 length: 14 residues. Germline CDR1 and CDR2: MDHEN and SYDVKM. The trim removed 7 bases at V and 6 bases at J, leaving 5 bases unmatched. The CDR3 here is CASTITSGRDTQYF. The CDR3 DNA is TGTGCCAGCACTATCACTAGCGGGAGGGATACGCAGTATTTT.

The gene calls are TRBV7-2 and TRBJ1-2; D perhaps matches TRBD1 (5 bases). The germline V gene encodes CDR1 SGHTA and CDR2 FQGNSA. The length of the CDR3 is 12 residues. V shed 5 bases and J shed 7 bases, with 11 bases lying between them. Here the CDR3 reads CASSPAGGGYTF. The DNA for the CDR3 is TGTGCCAGCAGCCCGGCGGGGGGTGGCTACACCTTC. Variable domain in full (rest from reference TRBV7-2 and TRBJ1-2): GAGVSQSPSNKVTEKGKDVELRCDPISGHTALYWYRQSLGQGLEFLIYFQGNSAPDKSGLPSDRFSAERTGGSVSTLTIQRTQQEDSAVYLCASSPAGGGYTFGSGTRLTVV.

The chain is built from TRBV29-1 and TRBJ2-1; 7 nucleotides match TRBD1. The J segment lost 2 bases and the V segment lost 7 bases, leaving 8 bases of the junction unmatched. The CDR3 runs to 14 residues. Germline values: CDR1 SQVTM, CDR2 ANQGSEA. The CDR3 here is CSANRDRTYNEQFF. The DNA for the CDR3 is TGCAGCGCCAACCGGGACAGAACCTACAATGAGCAGTTCTTC.

The chain has TRBV2 and TRBJ1-2; TRBD1 is a possible D gene (6 bases). This CDR3 spans 14 amino acids. Trimming took off 6 bases at V and 7 bases at J, with 18 bases between the two ends. CDR1 SNHLY and CDR2 FYNNEI come from the germline V gene. CDR3 sequence (DNA): TGTGCCAGCAGATCTGATACGGGGGGCACTGGCTACACCTTC. Amino acid sequence: CASRSDTGGTGYTF.

The chain employs TRBV7-9 and TRBJ1-1, with D uncertain. The CDR3 contains 14 residues. V shed 2 bases and J shed 6 bases, with 13 bases lying between them. CDR1 SEHNR and CDR2 FQNEAQ come from the germline V gene (reference sequence). The CDR3 protein is CASSLTESGSEAFF. The CDR3 DNA sequence: TGTGCCAGCAGCTTAACCGAATCGGGGTCTGAAGCTTTCTTT.

The chain carries TRBV14 and TRBJ2-3, with TRBD1 matching over 9 bases. The CDR3 sequence is 16 residues long. The germline CDR1 and CDR2 sequences are SGHDN and FVKESK. Trimming took 5 bases from V and 5 from J; bases not matched to a gene: 11. CDR3 region: CASSKTGGATLDTQYF. As DNA, the CDR3 is TGTGCCAGCAGCAAAACAGGGGGCGCAACGTTAGATACGCAGTATTTT.

This clone was observed once. This chain joins TRBV5-1 and TRBJ2-3, with 14 bases identical to TRBD2. The CDR3 covers 16 residues. V lost 2 bases to trimming and J lost 4 bases; unmatched junction nucleotides: 3. From germline, CDR1 is SGHRS and CDR2 YFSETQ. The CDR3 DNA is TGCGCCAGCAGCTTATCGGGACTAGCGGGGGCAGATACGCAGTATTTT. Its translation is CASSLSGLAGADTQYF.

V gene TRBV20-1 combines with J gene TRBJ2-1; no clear D. CDR3 length: 10 amino acids. V was pared by 3 bases and J by 10 bases, with 7 bases between. CDR1 is DFQATT, CDR2 SNEGSKA, per germline (reference sequence). The CDR3 loop is CSARLEEQFF. The CDR3 nucleotides read TGCAGTGCTAGGTTAGAGGAGCAGTTCTTC.

In this sample, this clone turned up a few times. The DNA of the CDR3 is TGTGCCAGCAGCCAATACGGGGGTGAGCAGTTCTTC. Residues: CASSQYGGEQFF. This chain connects TRBV7-2 to TRBJ2-1, with a possible D match to TRBD2 (6 bases). V lost 5 bases and J lost 9, with 11 bases in between. Germline lookup yields CDR1 SGHTA and CDR2 FQGNSA. The CDR3 loop spans 12 amino acids. The whole variable domain, filled in from reference TRBV7-2 and TRBJ2-1, reads GAGVSQSPSNKVTEKGKDVELRCDPISGHTALYWYRQSLGQGLEFLIYFQGNSAPDKSGLPSDRFSAERTGGSVSTLTIQRTQQEDSAVYLCASSQYGGEQFFGPGTRLTVL.